The text below deals with one T cell receptor beta chain. These data belong to a study of blood T cell repertoires in COVID-19. At the level of the study: Acute and convalescent COVID-19 samples came from the United States, Italy and Spain.

The CDR3 is 12 amino acids. The germline gives CDR1 SGHTA, CDR2 FQGNSA. V was cut by 4 bases and J by 3 bases, with 7 bases left in between. Assay: immunoSEQ multiplex PCR; the TCRdb copy retains only in-frame clones and omits some. The profile shows approximately 220,000 clones, under 90% of them singletons. Everyone who took part was about 18 to 89 years old, and they came from over 20 US areas. Clinical history reported by participants formed the basis on which cohorts were assigned. Sample: PBMCs or T cells enriched from blood (not recorded which). J is TRBJ2-7 and V is TRBV7-2; a weak D match, TRBD2 (5 bases). The TCR originated in a woman under 40 with acute COVID-19. CDR3 loop: CASSSSGYEQYF. CDR3 bases: TGTGCCAGCAGCTCAAGCGGCTACGAGCAGTACTTC.